The clone carrying this TCR beta chain was counted a few times. Antigen specificity is unknown. Out of unsorted whole blood came the blood RNA, and germline DNA was extracted as well. No patient had received treatment, and all had chronic HBV infection. This entry is derived from a study of tumor-infiltrating lymphocytes in primary liver carcinoma. Overall study: Surgical resection was used to treat these primary liver carcinoma patients.

The germline V gene encodes CDR1 MNHEY and CDR2 SVGEGT. The V end was cut by 5 bases, the J end by 0 bases, with 11 bases between. The CDR3 contains 15 residues. Using a constant-region primer together with ProtoScript II reverse transcriptase, TCR beta cDNA was made from roughly 520 ng of total RNA. The TCR beta library was amplified through three nested multiplex PCR rounds in a modified ARM-PCR procedure. TRBV1-TRBV30 forward primers and a C-beta reverse primer were used in the first two PCR rounds, which each ran for approximately 11 cycles. MiXCR was run by TCRdb on the multiplex PCR reads, yielding one entry per CDR3 protein. The sample comprises about 310,000 distinct CDR3 sequences, nearly 60% of which are singletons, and 15% to 20% rests with the top ten. Findings of the study overall: Compared with blood, tumor repertoires held significantly more in their top 250 clones.

The V call is TRBV6-2 or TRBV6-3, the J call TRBJ1-5, with D hard to call. The sample taken for sequencing was peripheral blood. This TCR came from a woman aged 30 to 39 with primary liver carcinoma and hepatitis B virus infection. In DNA, the CDR3 is TGTGCCAGCAGTGACCAAGGGCTTAGCAATCAGCCCCAGCATTTT. It codes for CASSDQGLSNQPQHF.